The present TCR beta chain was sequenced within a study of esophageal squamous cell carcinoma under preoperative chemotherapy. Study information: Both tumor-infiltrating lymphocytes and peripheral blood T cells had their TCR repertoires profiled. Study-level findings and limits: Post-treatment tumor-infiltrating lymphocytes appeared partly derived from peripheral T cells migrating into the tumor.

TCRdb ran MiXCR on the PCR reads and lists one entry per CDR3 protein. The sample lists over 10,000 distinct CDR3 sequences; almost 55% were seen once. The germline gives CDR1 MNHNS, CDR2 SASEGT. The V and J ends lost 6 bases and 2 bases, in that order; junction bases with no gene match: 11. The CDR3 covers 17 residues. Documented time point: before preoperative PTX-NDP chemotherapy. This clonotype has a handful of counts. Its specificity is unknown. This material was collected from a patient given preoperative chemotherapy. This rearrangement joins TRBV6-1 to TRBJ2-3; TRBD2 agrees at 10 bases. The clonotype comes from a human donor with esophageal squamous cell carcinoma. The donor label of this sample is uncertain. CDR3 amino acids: CASRPPGSGRDTDTQYF. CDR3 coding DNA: TGTGCCAGCAGACCTCCGGGGAGCGGGAGGGACACAGATACGCAGTATTTT.